The 26 T cell receptor beta chains below all came from one sample that was sequenced in a study of cytomegalovirus exposure and HLA in healthy donors. PCR involved 60 Vbeta and 13 Jbeta primers. Assay: immunoSEQ multiplex PCR; the TCRdb copy retains only in-frame clones and omits some. Here the sample spans fewer than 150,000 clones, around 77% being singletons. Input material: PBMCs. These receptors were obtained from a woman in her thirties in good health and CMV-seropositive.

The chain links TRBV6-5 to TRBJ2-7; 7 bases agree with TRBD1. In germline, CDR1 is MNHEY, CDR2 SVGAGI. Trimming at V came to 8 bases and at J to 5 bases, leaving 9 bases not matched to a gene. The CDR3 runs 13 residues. The CDR3 DNA follows: TGTGCCAGCGTTCCAAACAGGGGCCACGAGCAGTACTTC. Its translation: CASVPNRGHEQYF.

This chain connects TRBV27 to TRBJ1-2; D is ambiguous. The CDR3 is made up of 13 amino acids. Germline assignment: CDR1 MNHEY and CDR2 SMNVEV (reference sequence). Trimming removed 3 bases from V and 4 bases from J, with 9 bases in between. The CDR3 nucleotides are TGTGCCAGCAGTTTTGGAGGGCTCTATGGCTACACCTTC. As protein: CASSFGGLYGYTF.

This clone was counted a few times. The chain carries TRBV5-6 and TRBJ2-7, with D perhaps TRBD2 (5 bases). V shed 0 bases and J shed 2 bases, with 15 bases lying between them. CDR1 and CDR2 from the germline V gene are SGHDT and YYEEEE. The CDR3 has 16 residues. The CDR3 DNA follows: TGTGCCAGCAGCTTGGAATCGAGGGAGTGGGCCTACGAGCAGTACTTC. This encodes CASSLESREWAYEQYF. Supplemented by reference TRBV5-6 and TRBJ2-7, the full variable domain reads DAGVTQSPTHLIKTRGQQVTLRCSPKSGHDTVSWYQQALGQGPQFIFQYYEEEERQRGNFPDRFSGHQFPNYSSELNVNALLLGDSALYLCASSLESREWAYEQYFGPGTRLTVT.

The sample holds one count of this clone. V usage is TRBV27 and J usage is TRBJ1-5; D is perhaps TRBD1 (5 bases). Trimming removed 8 bases from V and 4 bases from J, with 6 bases in between. Germline-derived CDR1 and CDR2 are MNHEY and SMNVEV (reference sequence). The CDR3 totals 11 residues. The CDR3 spells CASGGNQPQHF. In nucleotides, the CDR3 is TGTGCCAGCGGGGGGAATCAGCCCCAGCATTTT.

The chain employs TRBV14 and TRBJ1-4, with TRBD1 matching 9 bases. The V segment lost 4 bases and the J segment 10 bases; nucleotides outside the gene matches: 16. The CDR3 is made up of 17 amino acids. Germline lookup yields CDR1 SGHDN and CDR2 FVKESK. The CDR3: CASSPESGTGNLGKLFF. The CDR3 DNA reads as TGTGCCAGCAGCCCGGAATCCGGGACAGGGAATCTCGGAAAACTGTTTTTT.

The chain couples TRBV7-9 to TRBJ2-5; TRBD1 is a possible D gene (5 bases). The J call could be wrong; TRBJ2-7 is a better fit for the DNA end. Germline CDR1 reads SEHNR; CDR2 reads FQNEAQ (reference sequence). The CDR3 loop spans 15 amino acids. The DNA of the CDR3 is TGTGCCAGCAGCTCGACAGAGAATGAGGCCTACGAGCAGTACTTC. Translating it yields CASSSTENEAYEQYF.

The chain employs TRBV7-2 and TRBJ2-7; TRBD2 matches at 10 bases. The CDR3 runs to 16 residues. The trim removed 6 bases at V and 3 bases at J, leaving 11 bases unmatched. CDR1 SGHTA and CDR2 FQGNSA come from the germline V gene. CDR3 bases: TGTGCCAGCAGATCTAGCGGGAGCGGAGGGGTCTACGAGCAGTACTTC. Its protein product is CASRSSGSGGVYEQYF.

The chain has TRBV7-9 and TRBJ2-3, with 7 bases fitting TRBD2. The V gene end was trimmed by 0 bases and the J gene end by 4 bases; junction bases not matched to a gene: 4. Germline CDR1 is SEHNR and CDR2 is FQNEAQ (reference sequence). The CDR3 runs 15 residues. The CDR3 reads CASSLALSGADTQYF. The CDR3 DNA sequence: TGTGCCAGCAGCTTAGCGCTAAGCGGGGCAGATACGCAGTATTTT.

J is TRBJ2-1 and V is TRBV19; 7 bases map to TRBD2. Germline lookup yields CDR1 LNHDA and CDR2 SQIVND (reference sequence). This CDR3 contains 16 residues. Germline trimming cut 3 bases from V and 2 bases from J; bases unmatched to any gene: 7. The CDR3 loop reads CASSIGAGRAYNEQFF. As DNA, the CDR3 is TGTGCCAGTAGTATCGGTGCAGGGAGGGCCTACAATGAGCAGTTCTTC.

In this sample, this clone turned up a few times. This chain connects TRBV5-6 to TRBJ1-5; a weak D match, TRBD1 (6 bases). V was cut by 2 bases and J by 3 bases, with 12 bases left in between. The CDR3 runs 15 residues. Germline assignment: CDR1 SGHDT and CDR2 YYEEEE. CDR3 bases: TGTGCCAGCAGCTTTAACAGGGCCTACAATCAGCCCCAGCATTTT. Residues: CASSFNRAYNQPQHF.

This clone was seen more than once but under ten times. The chain couples TRBV30 to TRBJ2-2, with 7 bases aligning to TRBD2. This CDR3 comprises 16 residues. Germline V lookup: CDR1 GTSNPN, CDR2 SVGIG (reference sequence). J gave up 0 bases and V 5 bases, and 9 bases lay outside the gene matches. CDR3 nucleotide sequence: TGTGCCTGGGGACCGGGACTAATATCGAACACCGGGGAGCTGTTTTTT. The encoded protein is CAWGPGLISNTGELFF.

Only a few counts were recorded for this clone. The CDR3 is CASSDLEDQPQHF. CDR3 nucleotide sequence: TGTGCCAGCAGTGACCTAGAAGATCAGCCCCAGCATTTT. This chain links TRBV6-1 with TRBJ1-5; no clear D. CDR3 size: 13 residues. CDR1 and CDR2 (germline): MNHNS, SASEGT. The V and J ends lost 3 bases and 5 bases respectively, with 8 bases between them.

The rearrangement uses TRBV2 and TRBJ2-2; the match to TRBD2 covers 7 bases. The CDR3 covers 16 residues. J was trimmed by 4 bases and V by 4 bases; bases with no gene match: 9. Germline-derived CDR1 and CDR2 are SNHLY and FYNNEI. The CDR3 sequence is CASSAGGAGVTGELFF. The CDR3 bases are TGTGCCAGCAGTGCGGGCGGGGCGGGGGTCACCGGGGAGCTGTTTTTT.

This chain connects TRBV7-8 to TRBJ1-5; TRBD1 aligns across 11 bases. CDR1 and CDR2 (germline): SGHVS, FQNEAQ. The CDR3 length is 14 residues. Trimming at V came to 5 bases and at J to 6 bases, leaving 3 bases not matched to a gene. For the CDR3, the DNA is TGTGCCAGCAGCATCGGGACAGGGGGTCAGCCCCAGCATTTT. Amino acids: CASSIGTGGQPQHF.

The CDR3 DNA reads TGCGCCAGCAGCTTGCAGTTTCTAGCGGGGTCCTTGCCGGGGGAGCTGTTTTTT. Translating gives CASSLQFLAGSLPGELFF. The chain recombines TRBV5-1 with TRBJ2-2; 9 positions agree with TRBD2. This CDR3 is 18 amino acids long. V lost 1 base to trimming and J lost 8 bases; unmatched junction nucleotides: 15. The germline CDR1 and CDR2 sequences are SGHRS and YFSETQ.

This clone came up once. In the same sample, other DNA sequences code for this CDR3. This chain uses TRBV5-1 with TRBJ1-1; maybe TRBD1 (5 bases). V shed 0 bases and J shed 1 base, with 7 bases lying between them. The CDR3 length is 14 residues. CDR1 and CDR2 (germline): SGHRS, YFSETQ. CDR3 residues: CASSLVGQNTEAFF. The CDR3 nucleotides are TGCGCCAGCAGCTTGGTCGGACAGAACACTGAAGCTTTCTTT.

The genes are TRBV4-2 and TRBJ1-2; D is uncertain. V lost 2 bases and J lost 8, with 12 bases in between. The CDR3 loop spans 13 amino acids. The germline V gene has CDR1 LGHNA and CDR2 YNFKEQ. The DNA for the CDR3 is TGTGCCAGCAGCCAATCTACCCCAAAGGGCTACACCTTC. Translation gives CASSQSTPKGYTF.

V usage is TRBV9 and J usage is TRBJ2-1, with TRBD2 matching 12 bases. The CDR3 covers 15 residues. Germline V lookup: CDR1 SGDLS, CDR2 YYNGEE. The junction had 5 bases not matched to a gene; V was cut back by 2 bases and J by 8 bases. The DNA for the CDR3 is TGTGCCAGCAGCGTCCTAGCGGGGGGGCGTGATGAGCAGTTCTTC. Translating it yields CASSVLAGGRDEQFF.

The V call is TRBV10-2, the J call TRBJ2-3; 7 bases are shared with TRBD1. V lost 5 bases, J lost 9 bases, and 5 bases stayed unmatched. The CDR3 is 12 residues long. Germline V CDR1 and CDR2: WSHSY, SAAADI. CDR3 in DNA: TGCGCCAGCAGTTCAACAGGGGACACGCAGTATTTT. It yields the protein CASSSTGDTQYF.

Concerning this clone itself: One end of the junction does not line up with germline, which may come from a read error. V is TRBV6-6 and J is TRBJ2-3; 8 bases map to TRBD2. CDR3 size: 15 residues. Germline V lookup: CDR1 MNHNY, CDR2 SVGAGI (reference sequence). CDR3: CTSSRFGGAADTQYF. The CDR3 region has the DNA TGTACCAGCAGCCGGTTCGGGGGGGCCGCGGATACGCAGTATTTT.

Comments on this clone: One end of the junction does not line up with germline, which may come from a read error. The chain uses TRBV2 and TRBJ1-2; 9 nucleotides agree with TRBD1. This CDR3 has 15 amino acids. Looked up from germline, CDR1 is SNHLY and CDR2 is FYNNEI. This CDR3 reads CASSQSTGGGYGYTF. The CDR3 DNA is TGCGCCAGCAGCCAATCGACAGGGGGGGGCTATGGCTACACCTTC.

This clone was detected a few times. The V gene is TRBV11-3, the J gene TRBJ2-2; TRBD2 is a possible D gene (5 bases). The CDR3 loop spans 17 amino acids. Per germline, CDR1 SGHNT and CDR2 YENEEA. Trimming stripped 0 bases from V and 5 bases from J, with 16 bases between. The CDR3 DNA is TGTGCCAGCAGCTTAGAGCCCGGGCTAGCACAGACCGGGGAGCTGTTTTTT. This sequence encodes CASSLEPGLAQTGELFF.

J is TRBJ1-2 and V is TRBV7-8; a weak D match, TRBD1 (6 bases). The CDR3 length is 14 residues. Looked up from germline, CDR1 is SGHVS and CDR2 is FQNEAQ. Trimming took off 2 bases at V and 5 bases at J, with 12 bases between the two ends. The CDR3 bases are TGTGCCAGCAGCTTAACAGGGCCTAGGTATGGCTACACCTTC. Protein product: CASSLTGPRYGYTF.

The chain links TRBV19 to TRBJ2-5, with 7 bases identical to TRBD2. Germline CDR1 and CDR2: LNHDA and SQIVND (reference sequence). This CDR3 spans 13 amino acids. The V gene end was trimmed by 5 bases and the J gene end by 5 bases; junction bases not matched to a gene: 5. CDR3 sequence: CASSLLATETQYF. As DNA, the CDR3 is TGTGCCAGTAGTCTACTAGCGACCGAGACCCAGTACTTC.

A single count supports this clone. This chain connects TRBV2 to TRBJ1-2; D not certain. V shed 4 bases and J shed 7 bases, with 13 bases lying between them. The CDR3 sequence is 13 residues long. Per the germline V gene, CDR1 is SNHLY and CDR2 is FYNNEI. The CDR3 reads CASSGALFVGYTF. CDR3 DNA: TGTGCCAGCAGTGGGGCCCTATTTGTTGGCTACACCTTC.

J is TRBJ2-5 and V is TRBV5-6; maybe TRBD1 (6 bases). The CDR3 runs 16 residues. V lost 0 bases and J lost 5, with 17 bases in between. Germline CDR1 and CDR2: SGHDT and YYEEEE. The CDR3 loop reads CASSLDRVSLVETQYF. In nucleotides, the CDR3 is TGTGCCAGCAGCTTGGACAGGGTTAGTCTTGTGGAGACCCAGTACTTC.